A selection of T cell receptor beta chains follows, all from one sample in a study of cytomegalovirus exposure and HLA in healthy donors. TCRdb keeps only in-frame clones here, not all; method: immunoSEQ multiplex PCR. The table shows tens of thousands of clones, with roughly 70% occurring only once. What was sequenced was PBMCs. These receptors all come from a man aged 40-49 years in good health and CMV-seropositive. The CDR3 runs from the conserved cysteine through the conserved F or W. A D gene is named only where the DNA matches it firmly. The listing skips clone size in some rows; elsewhere it reads once, few, many or a size class.

J gene: TRBJ2-7
clone size: NA
D gene: TRBD2
V gene: TRBV4-2
CDR3 DNA: TGTGCCAGCAGCCCAAGAATTAGTGCGGGCGGGGGGTCCTACGAGCAGTACTTC
CDR3 protein: CASSPRISAGGGSYEQYF

J gene: TRBJ2-1
clone size: few
D gene: TRBD1
V gene: TRBV7-3
CDR3 DNA: TGTGCCAGCAGCAAACAGTCGGGACAGGGAGTTTGGAATGAGCAGTTCTTC
CDR3 protein: CASSKQSGQGVWNEQFF

J gene: TRBJ2-3
clone size: few
D gene: TRBD2
V gene: TRBV9
CDR3 DNA: TGTGCCAGCAGCGTAGGGGAGGGAGGCACAGATACGCAGTATTTT
CDR3 protein: CASSVGEGGTDTQYF

J gene: TRBJ2-1
clone size: NA
D gene: NA
V gene: TRBV18
CDR3 DNA: TGTGCCAGCTCACCGCCTATAGGACAGAAGAACAATGAGCAGTTCTTC
CDR3 protein: CASSPPIGQKNNEQFF

J gene: TRBJ2-3
clone size: NA
D gene: NA
V gene: TRBV2
CDR3 DNA: TGTGCCAGCAGTGAAAGGGGATCTTACACAGATACGCAGTATTTT
CDR3 protein: CASSERGSYTDTQYF

J gene: TRBJ1-6
clone size: medium-sized
D gene: NA
V gene: TRBV5-8
CDR3 DNA: TGTGCCAGCAACCCCCGTTGGGGCGGGGATTCACCCCTCCACTTT
CDR3 protein: CASNPRWGGDSPLHF

J gene: TRBJ1-1
clone size: NA
D gene: TRBD1
V gene: TRBV4-1
CDR3 DNA: TGCGCCAGCAGCTATAACGACAGGGGCAACACTGAAGCTTTCTTT
CDR3 protein: CASSYNDRGNTEAFF

J gene: TRBJ2-2
clone size: NA
D gene: TRBD2
V gene: TRBV2
CDR3 DNA: TGTGCCAGCAGTCCGGGGGGGGCGGGGACCGGGGAGCTGTTTTTT
CDR3 protein: CASSPGGAGTGELFF

J gene: TRBJ2-5
clone size: NA
D gene: NA
V gene: TRBV15
CDR3 DNA: TGTGCCACCAGCAGAGATAGGGGTCGGGGGTTAGGGGAGACCCAGTACTTC
CDR3 protein: CATSRDRGRGLGETQYF

J gene: TRBJ1-5
clone size: NA
D gene: NA
V gene: TRBV30
CDR3 DNA: TGTGCCTGGAGTATGGCAGATAGCAATCAGCCCCAGCATTTT
CDR3 protein: CAWSMADSNQPQHF

J gene: TRBJ1-1
clone size: NA
D gene: NA
V gene: TRBV25-1
CDR3 DNA: TGTGCCAGCAGTGAATTAATTGGGCAAGACACTGAAGCTTTCTTT
CDR3 protein: CASSELIGQDTEAFF

J gene: TRBJ1-1
clone size: NA
D gene: NA
V gene: TRBV5-4
CDR3 DNA: TGTGCCAGCAGCCAAACAGCGAACACTGAAGCTTTCTTT
CDR3 protein: CASSQTANTEAFF

J gene: TRBJ1-2
clone size: NA
D gene: NA
V gene: TRBV2
CDR3 DNA: TGTGCCAGCATTGGGTACTCGGCCAGGGCCGTCGGAGGCTACACCTTC
CDR3 protein: CASIGYSARAVGGYTF

J gene: TRBJ2-1
clone size: once
D gene: NA
V gene: TRBV7-2
CDR3 DNA: TGTGCCAGCAGCCCCCGCGTGGGGGGGGCTATGAATGAGCAGTTCTTC
CDR3 protein: CASSPRVGGAMNEQFF

J gene: TRBJ2-2
clone size: NA
D gene: NA
V gene: TRBV27
CDR3 DNA: TGTGCCAGCAGTTTATACATGGCGGGGACCGGGGAGCTGTTTTTT
CDR3 protein: CASSLYMAGTGELFF

J gene: TRBJ2-1
clone size: NA
D gene: TRBD1
V gene: TRBV10-3
CDR3 DNA: TGTGCCATCAGTGAGCAGGACAGGGCGCCGGGCAATGAGCAGTTCTTC
CDR3 protein: CAISEQDRAPGNEQFF

J gene: TRBJ1-2
clone size: NA
D gene: NA
V gene: TRBV9
CDR3 DNA: TGTGCCAGCAGCGTAGTACCCAGATATGGCTACACCTTC
CDR3 protein: CASSVVPRYGYTF

J gene: TRBJ2-2
clone size: NA
D gene: NA
V gene: TRBV11-2
CDR3 DNA: TGTGCCAGCAGCTCCCAGGCGGGGGAGCTGTTTTTT
CDR3 protein: CASSSQAGELFF

J gene: TRBJ2-5
clone size: few
D gene: NA
V gene: TRBV6-1
CDR3 DNA: TGTGCCAGCCCGAACCCAGGGGGGATCCAAGAGACCCAGTACTTC
CDR3 protein: CASPNPGGIQETQYF

J gene: TRBJ2-1
clone size: NA
D gene: TRBD2
V gene: TRBV19
CDR3 DNA: TGTGCCAGTAGTGCCCGGGCTAGCGGTGGTACGAATGAGCAGTTCTTC
CDR3 protein: CASSARASGGTNEQFF

J gene: TRBJ1-1
clone size: NA
D gene: TRBD1
V gene: TRBV7-9
CDR3 DNA: TGTGCCAGCAGCTTAACAGACAGGGTGACTGAAGCTTTCTTT
CDR3 protein: CASSLTDRVTEAFF

J gene: TRBJ1-1
clone size: once
D gene: NA
V gene: TRBV9
CDR3 DNA: TGTGCCAGCACCCCCGACAGAAGCACGAACACTGAAGCTTTCTTT
CDR3 protein: CASTPDRSTNTEAFF

J gene: TRBJ1-1
clone size: NA
D gene: NA
V gene: TRBV6-6
CDR3 DNA: TGTGCCAGCAGCCAGCGACAGGCCCCCACTGAAGCTTTCTTT
CDR3 protein: CASSQRQAPTEAFF

J gene: TRBJ2-1
clone size: NA
D gene: TRBD2
V gene: TRBV2
CDR3 DNA: TGTGCCAGCACCCTACTAGCGGCAGGGAACAATGAGCAGTTCTTC
CDR3 protein: CASTLLAAGNNEQFF

J gene: TRBJ2-1
clone size: NA
D gene: TRBD2
V gene: TRBV11-1
CDR3 DNA: TGTGCCAGCAGCGCGGGGGGCCCATACAATGAGCAGTTCTTC
CDR3 protein: CASSAGGPYNEQFF

J gene: TRBJ2-3
clone size: NA
D gene: NA
V gene: TRBV11-3
CDR3 DNA: TGTGCCAGCAGCTTAGTAGCGGGCACAGATACGCAGTATTTT
CDR3 protein: CASSLVAGTDTQYF

J gene: TRBJ1-4
clone size: NA
D gene: TRBD1
V gene: TRBV11-2
CDR3 DNA: TGTGCCAGCAGCCCCATGACAGGGTTGGGAGAAAAACTGTTTTTT
CDR3 protein: CASSPMTGLGEKLFF

J gene: TRBJ1-2
clone size: NA
D gene: NA
V gene: TRBV2
CDR3 DNA: TGTGCCAGCAATCTGGACACCATGCCTAACTATGGCTACACCTTC
CDR3 protein: CASNLDTMPNYGYTF

J gene: TRBJ1-2
clone size: NA
D gene: NA
V gene: TRBV28
CDR3 DNA: TGTGCCAGCAGGGTCACGGACTATGGCTACACCTTC
CDR3 protein: CASRVTDYGYTF

J gene: TRBJ1-6
clone size: NA
D gene: TRBD1
V gene: TRBV6-5
CDR3 DNA: TGTGCCAGCAGGCTCACAGGGGGCGCCGATTCACCCCTCCACTTT
CDR3 protein: CASRLTGGADSPLHF

J gene: TRBJ2-7
clone size: NA
D gene: NA
V gene: TRBV6-5
CDR3 DNA: TGTGCCAGCAGAAGGGGGGGCCAGTACGAGCAGTACTTC
CDR3 protein: CASRRGGQYEQYF

J gene: TRBJ2-1
clone size: NA
D gene: NA
V gene: TRBV7-2
CDR3 DNA: TGTGCCAGCAGCTTAGCTTTAGTAAATGAGCAGTTCTTC
CDR3 protein: CASSLALVNEQFF

J gene: TRBJ2-3
clone size: NA
D gene: NA
V gene: TRBV6-1
CDR3 DNA: TGTGCCAGCAGTGATTGGGGGGGGGCCGGAGATACGCAGTATTTT
CDR3 protein: CASSDWGGAGDTQYF